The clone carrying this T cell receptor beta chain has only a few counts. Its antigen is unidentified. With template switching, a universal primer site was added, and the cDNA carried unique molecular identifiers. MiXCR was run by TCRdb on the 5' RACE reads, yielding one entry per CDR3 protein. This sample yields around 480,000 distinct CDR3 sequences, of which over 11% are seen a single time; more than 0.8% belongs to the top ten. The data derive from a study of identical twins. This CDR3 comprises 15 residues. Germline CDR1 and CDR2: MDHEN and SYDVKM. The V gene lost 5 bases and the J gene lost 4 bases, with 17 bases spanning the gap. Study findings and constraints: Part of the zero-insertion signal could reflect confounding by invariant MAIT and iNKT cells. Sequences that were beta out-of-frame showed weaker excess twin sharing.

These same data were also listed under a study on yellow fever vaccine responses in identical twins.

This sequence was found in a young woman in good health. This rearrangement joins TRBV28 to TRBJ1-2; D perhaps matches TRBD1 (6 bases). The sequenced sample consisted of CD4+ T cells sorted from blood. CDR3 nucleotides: TGTGCCAGCAGTATCGAAAACAGGGTAGGCTATGGCTACACCTTC. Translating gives CASSIENRVGYGYTF.